Included here is one T cell receptor beta chain sequence, with context. Its antigen is not identified. The data stem from a study of beta chain features in type 1 diabetes. The study's findings and limits: It was among patients, rather than healthy donors, that naive, central memory and Treg TCRB repertoires appeared more similar.

The study reverse transcribed the entire isolated RNA, so it sequenced expressed TCRB transcripts. The data were produced by immunoSEQ multiplex PCR, yet TCRdb's version contains in-frame clones alone and is incomplete. This table has approximately 250,000 clones, 9.6% appearing once. V dropped 0 bases and J dropped 2 bases, with 15 bases sitting between them. Germline CDR1 is SGHRS and CDR2 is YFSETQ. The CDR3 length is 16 residues. This TCR derives from a woman under 30 in good health. The sequenced material came from naive CD4+ T cells from blood. The rearrangement joins TRBV5-1 to TRBJ2-7; a weak D match, TRBD2 (6 bases). In DNA form, the CDR3 reads TGCGCCAGCAGCTTGGAGGGACTTAGGATAACCTACGAGCAGTACTTC. This sequence encodes CASSLEGLRITYEQYF.